This TCR beta chain emerged from a study of naive and memory T cell subsets. This clonotype was counted at least ten times. Its antigen is as yet unknown. V was pared by 0 bases and J by 6 bases, with 8 bases between. This CDR3 has 13 amino acids. Germline CDR1 reads LNHNV; CDR2 reads YYDKDF (reference sequence). Study-wide findings and caveats: Potentially, T cell activation and differentiation skew this RNA-based measurement.

The SP2 primer and nested alpha and beta constant region primers amplified ligated cDNA in four rounds. Reverse transcription of blood and skin TCR RNA was primed at alpha and beta constant regions. MiXCR was run by TCRdb on the 5' RACE reads, yielding one entry per CDR3 protein. The table records over 45,000 distinct CDR3 sequences, 4.7% of them present only once. TCR cDNA received a 3' ligated oligonucleotide that carried a UMI. Whole-blood samples were under 3 ml of peripheral blood from healthy adult volunteers. Input was about 1 to 1,100 ng of DNase-treated total RNA without cell sorting. V and J are TRBV15 and TRBJ1-2; D remains unclear. The TCR originated in a female donor in good health. The CDR3 nucleotides are TGTGCCACCAGCAGAGATCATGCAGATGGCTACACCTTC. Its protein product is CATSRDHADGYTF. Variable domain in full (rest from reference TRBV15 and TRBJ1-2): DAMVIQNPRYQVTQFGKPVTLSCSQTLNHNVMYWYQQKSSQAPKLLFHYYDKDFNNEADTPDNFQSRRPNTSFCFLDIRSPGLGDTAMYLCATSRDHADGYTFGSGTRLTVV.